This TCR beta chain stems from a study of T cell clones after liver transplantation. For the study at large: Graft-donor-reactive sequences were compared with third-party-reactive TCRbeta sequences from pre-transplant mixed lymphocyte reactions.

Assay: immunoSEQ multiplex PCR; the TCRdb copy retains only in-frame clones and omits some. The table lists some 70,000 clones, 80% of them singletons, with approximately 0.55% in the top ten. This clone was recorded many times. This TCR came from a human donor who received a liver transplant. This specimen consisted of CD4+ T cells from blood, obtained before liver transplant.

The CDR3 is CASSLGGSQPQHF. The CDR3, as DNA: TGTGCCAGCAGCTTGGGGGGTAGTCAGCCCCAGCATTTT. The gene calls are TRBV5-6 and TRBJ1-5; D unclear. Germline V gene lookup returns CDR1 SGHDT and CDR2 YYEEEE. The CDR3 contains 13 residues. The ends were cut back, 0 bases at V and 6 bases at J, with 7 bases in the middle.